This T cell receptor (beta chain) is drawn from a study of CD8+ T cells in alopecia areata. Study details: Treated patients swallowed 5 to 10 mg of oral tofacitinib twice daily. Study findings and constraints: Lesional tissue from the scalp (especially in alopecia totalis/universalis) showed higher clonality than normal scalp. Scalp samples also yield sequences from resident alphabeta T cells of normal skin.

As the sequencing template, cDNA was produced by extracting RNA and reverse transcribing it. The table came from immunoSEQ multiplex PCR; TCRdb's copy has only in-frame clones and leaves some out. Of hundreds of thousands of clones in the sample, around 62% were seen once. Details on this clone: The antigen remains undetermined.

Obtained from alopecia areata patients were lesional scalp punch biopsies along with peripheral blood. This specimen was CD4+ T cells sorted from blood, taken at week 0. The origin of this receptor is a human donor with alopecia areata.

This CDR3 reads CASFAQGSSYEQYF. CDR3 DNA sequence: TGTGCCAGCTTTGCCCAGGGATCATCCTACGAGCAGTACTTC. J is TRBJ2-7 and V is TRBV27, with D tentatively TRBD1 (5 bases). Germline lookup yields CDR1 MNHEY and CDR2 SMNVEV (reference sequence). V was cut by 8 bases and J by 1 base, with 15 bases left in between. This CDR3 is 14 amino acids long.